A selection of T cell receptor beta chains follows, all from one sample in a study of blood T cell repertoires in COVID-19. Sequencing used immunoSEQ multiplex PCR; TCRdb keeps in-frame clones, though not all of them. The sample has fewer than 40,000 clones, about nine tenths seen once. Sequenced sample: peripheral blood. The receptors here all came from a human donor in a cohort sampled during active COVID-19. The CDR3 runs from the conserved cysteine through the conserved F or W. Only some rows state a clone size, as once, few, many or a class for expanded clones.

abundance	v_gene	j_gene	CDR3aa
NA	TRBV4-2	TRBJ1-5	CASSQDGKSATGRYQPQHF
NA	TRBV7-2	TRBJ2-1	CASSLEGTLSYNEQFF
NA	TRBV11-3	TRBJ2-5	CASSLNSPETQYF
NA	TRBV4-1	TRBJ1-2	CASSQPQYSAGVNYGYTF
NA	TRBV14	TRBJ1-6	CASSLQGDNSPLHF
NA	TRBV30	TRBJ2-5	CAWGAGGPGTQYF
NA	TRBV19	TRBJ1-5	CASSIGPGNQPQHF
NA	TRBV11-3	TRBJ1-2	CASSLESGKQYGYTF
NA	TRBV7-2	TRBJ2-3	CASSDGLAGGKTDTQYF
NA	TRBV7-9	TRBJ2-1	CASSLQGIEQFF
NA	TRBV18	TRBJ2-5	CASSPRTGRQETQYF
NA	TRBV5-4	TRBJ2-2	CASSSVAGRNTGELFF
once	TRBV7-2	TRBJ1-5	CASSRPGSNQPQHF
NA	TRBV5-1	TRBJ2-2	CASSLLGLAGRNTGELFF
NA	TRBV3-1/TRBV3-2	TRBJ2-5	CASSPWGETQYF
few	TRBV3-1/TRBV3-2	TRBJ1-3	CASGGGPSGNTIYF
NA	TRBV6-6	TRBJ2-1	CASSRDRARFADNEQFF
NA	TRBV14	TRBJ1-2	CASSHPSARGPLYGYTF
NA	TRBV5-1	TRBJ2-3	CASSSQGQQSTDTQYF
once	TRBV6-6	TRBJ2-1	CASSYFGEQFF
NA	TRBV7-9	TRBJ2-1	CASSLTLGVEQFF
NA	TRBV12-3/TRBV12-4	TRBJ2-1	CASSLAVNEQFF
NA	TRBV6-4	TRBJ1-4	CASSLNRGEKLFF
few	TRBV7-8	TRBJ2-5	CASSSMGLALQETQYF
NA	TRBV3-1/TRBV3-2	TRBJ2-3	CASSQGGTVLAGGSDTQYF
NA	TRBV6-5	TRBJ1-2	CASRAQGGTNGYTF
NA	TRBV29-1	TRBJ2-5	CSVERGGGKTQYF
NA	TRBV6-2/TRBV6-3	TRBJ1-5	CASSLLSNQPQHF
NA	TRBV6-2/TRBV6-3	TRBJ2-3	CASSYRPQEDTQYF
NA	TRBV25-1	TRBJ1-2	CASRASADYGYTF
NA	TRBV6-5	TRBJ1-5	CASSYSSVGNQPQHF
NA	TRBV6-1	TRBJ1-2	CASSAGGLWENTNYGYTF
NA	TRBV10-1	TRBJ1-2	CASTSCWPIYGYTF
NA	TRBV28	TRBJ1-5	CASSFGKNQPQHF
NA	TRBV10-3	TRBJ1-2	CASNPGQGFYGYTF
NA	TRBV19	TRBJ2-3	CASKSLSGGRDTQYF
NA	TRBV18	TRBJ1-4	CASSPQTAGEKLFF
NA	TRBV9	TRBJ2-1	CASSAHSGSWNEQFF
NA	TRBV7-9	TRBJ1-1	CASSSRGLPEAFF
NA	TRBV30	TRBJ2-2	CAWKRQQTGELFF
few	TRBV7-2	TRBJ2-2	CASSLSAPVGGELFF
once	TRBV7-9	TRBJ1-2	CASSRRTDLWGYTF
NA	TRBV4-2	TRBJ1-5	CASSRTGGNNQPQHF
NA	TRBV27	TRBJ1-2	CASSSQVNYGYTF
once	TRBV19	TRBJ1-2	CASIRTGADYGYTF
NA	TRBV15	TRBJ1-2	CATSDRNYGYTF
NA	TRBV18	TRBJ2-6	CASSPPSGTGANVLTF
NA	TRBV6-1	TRBJ2-1	CASSELSGMYNEQFF
NA	TRBV4-1	TRBJ2-2	CASSGTGVVGELFF
few	TRBV28	TRBJ1-1	CASTKLGTGRAEAFF
NA	TRBV12-3/TRBV12-4	TRBJ1-2	CASSSDRSVGYTF
NA	TRBV3-1/TRBV3-2	TRBJ2-5	CASSKDCPISSETQYF
NA	TRBV11-3	TRBJ2-5	CASTLLAGGPGETQYF
NA	TRBV6-5	TRBJ2-2	CASSRQTSLTGELFF
NA	TRBV4-3	TRBJ2-1	CASSQEGASLSEQFF
NA	TRBV19	TRBJ2-2	CASSIHNLQGGAGELFF
NA	TRBV4-2	TRBJ2-1	CASSQEGTPSSYNEQFF
NA	TRBV24-1	TRBJ1-1	CATSGRGLDAEAFF